The 24 T cell receptor beta chains presented below share a single source sample, sequenced in a study of T cell responses to AZD1222 COVID-19 vaccine. TCRdb's table, derived via immunoSEQ multiplex PCR, lists solely in-frame clones and lacks some. The sample lists about 85,000 clones, approximately 83% occurring once. Here the sequenced sample was peripheral blood, taken on day 0 of AZD1222 vaccination. These receptors came from an adult in good health.

This chain connects TRBV11-2 to TRBJ2-5, with TRBD2 matching over 10 bases. There are 15 residues in the CDR3. The V and J ends lost 5 bases and 5 bases, in that order; junction bases with no gene match: 8. Germline CDR1 reads SGHAT; CDR2 reads FQNNGV. CDR3 DNA sequence: TGTGCCAGCAGCCGCCAGGGACTAGCGACCGAGACCCAGTACTTC. It specifies CASSRQGLATETQYF.

The genes are TRBV9 and TRBJ2-3; the D call may be TRBD1 or TRBD2 (5 bases each). The CDR3 is made up of 14 amino acids. V was pared by 2 bases and J by 2 bases, with 9 bases between. Germline V gene data show CDR1 as SGDLS and CDR2 as YYNGEE. CDR3 bases: TGTGCCAGCAGCGTCCAGGGAGCCACAGATACGCAGTATTTT. This translates into CASSVQGATDTQYF.

J is TRBJ2-1 and V is TRBV18; TRBD2 aligns across 11 bases. Germline CDR1 and CDR2: KGHSH and LQKENI. The ends lost 3 bases at V and 3 bases at J; junction bases unmatched: 1. This CDR3 contains 15 residues. CDR3 DNA sequence: TGTGCCAGCTCACCGGGGACTAGCGGCTACAATGAGCAGTTCTTC. This translates into CASSPGTSGYNEQFF.

CDR3: CASRLWGQETQYF. The CDR3 nucleotides are TGTGCCAGCAGATTGTGGGGACAAGAGACCCAGTACTTC. The chain couples TRBV5-6 to TRBJ2-5; D not certain. The CDR3 sequence is 13 residues long. Germline CDR1 and CDR2: SGHDT and YYEEEE. V dropped 5 bases and J dropped 2 bases, with 10 bases sitting between them.

The chain recombines TRBV9 with TRBJ2-1; tentatively, D is TRBD1 (6 bases). Trimming took off 4 bases at V and 10 bases at J, with 12 bases between the two ends. This CDR3 spans 12 amino acids. Germline CDR1 and CDR2: SGDLS and YYNGEE. CDR3 DNA sequence: TGTGCCAGCAGCAGGGGGAGCCTAGAGCAGTTCTTC. Its protein product is CASSRGSLEQFF.

The count of this clone is one. The chain's CDR3 is CASSLSTSTEQFF. CDR3 in DNA: TGTGCCAGCAGCTTAAGCACTAGCACTGAGCAGTTCTTC. This rearrangement joins TRBV7-2 to TRBJ2-1; D is possibly TRBD2 (6 bases). The germline gives CDR1 SGHTA, CDR2 FQGNSA. This CDR3 spans 13 amino acids. Trimming took off 2 bases at V and 9 bases at J, with 11 bases between the two ends.

The chain employs TRBV19 and TRBJ2-1, with D tentatively TRBD2 (5 bases). CDR3 size: 15 residues. Per germline, CDR1 LNHDA and CDR2 SQIVND (reference sequence). V was trimmed by 3 bases and J by 7 bases, leaving 16 bases between them. Here the CDR3 DNA reads TGTGCCAGTAGTATGTCCGCCGAGGGAGCGAATGAGCAGTTCTTC. Protein sequence: CASSMSAEGANEQFF.

The CDR3 DNA reads TGTGCCAGCAGCCAAGACCCCAGGATGGGGTTTAGCAATCAGCCCCAGCATTTT. This encodes CASSQDPRMGFSNQPQHF. This chain connects TRBV4-2 to TRBJ1-5; D call uncertain. The CDR3 spans 18 residues. Per the germline V gene, CDR1 is LGHNA and CDR2 is YNFKEQ. The ends were cut back, 0 bases at V and 0 bases at J, with 15 bases in the middle.

This sequence joins TRBV20-1 and TRBJ2-5; no reliable D call. This CDR3 region has 11 residues. V lost 3 bases and J 5 bases, leaving 7 bases between the germline ends. Looked up from germline, CDR1 is DFQATT and CDR2 is SNEGSKA (reference sequence). The CDR3 sequence: CSASPGETQYF. Here the CDR3 DNA reads TGCAGTGCTAGCCCCGGGGAGACCCAGTACTTC.

The chain couples TRBV28 to TRBJ1-2; 11 nucleotides match TRBD1. The CDR3 spans 18 residues. The V and J ends lost 6 bases and 0 bases, in that order; junction bases with no gene match: 12. Germline CDR1 and CDR2: MDHEN and SYDVKM. The CDR3 sequence: CASSLPGQGVVANYGYTF. CDR3 DNA sequence: TGTGCCAGCAGCCTACCGGGACAGGGGGTAGTAGCTAACTATGGCTACACCTTC.

The V call is TRBV21-1, the J call TRBJ2-7. TRBV21-1 is flagged as a pseudogene. The CDR3 loop spans 17 amino acids. The CDR3 coding sequence is TGTGCCAGCCCAGGAGACTACGGGGCCTTATGGGGCTACGAGCAGTACTTC. Translated, it gives CASPGDYGALWGYEQYF.

The rearrangement joins TRBV5-4 to TRBJ1-5; TRBD1 agrees at 9 bases. Trimming at V came to 4 bases and at J to 4 bases, leaving 9 bases not matched to a gene. Germline loops: CDR1 SGHNT, CDR2 YYREEE (reference sequence). This CDR3 is built from 16 residues. The CDR3, as DNA: TGTGCCAGCAGCCTTATGGGACAGGGAGATAATCAGCCCCAGCATTTT. Amino acid sequence: CASSLMGQGDNQPQHF.

The chain combines TRBV28 with TRBJ1-5; possible D gene TRBD1, 5 bases. Deletions cut 7 bases from V and 7 bases from J, with 23 bases between. This CDR3 comprises 16 residues. The germline gives CDR1 MDHEN, CDR2 SYDVKM. CDR3: CASMRRTGGSEQPQHF. DNA for the CDR3: TGTGCCAGCATGAGGAGAACGGGGGGGAGTGAGCAGCCCCAGCATTTT.

The rearrangement uses TRBV7-3 and TRBJ2-5; D gene uncertain. Germline assignment: CDR1 SGHTA and CDR2 FQGTGA. The CDR3 sequence is 13 residues long. V was clipped by 2 bases and J by 1 base, with 5 bases between them. The CDR3 nucleotides read TGTGCCAGCAGCTTAGGCATCCAAGAGACCCAGTACTTC. It codes for CASSLGIQETQYF.

V gene TRBV7-2 combines with J gene TRBJ1-5, with D uncertain. Germline V gene sequence: CDR1 SGHTA, CDR2 FQGNSA. Deletions cut 5 bases from V and 7 bases from J, with 12 bases between. The CDR3 sequence is 13 residues long. The CDR3 nucleotides are TGTGCCAGCAGCATAAATGGACGGCAGCCCCAGCATTTT. Protein sequence: CASSINGRQPQHF.

This rearrangement joins TRBV30 to TRBJ2-3; D may be TRBD1 (5 bases). CDR3 size: 15 residues. The V end was cut by 5 bases, the J end by 4 bases, with 19 bases between. Germline loops: CDR1 GTSNPN, CDR2 SVGIG (reference sequence). CDR3: CAWRIGHAGPDTQYF. CDR3 coding DNA: TGTGCCTGGCGGATAGGACACGCAGGGCCAGATACGCAGTATTTT.

The chain joins TRBV6-5 to TRBJ1-3; D remains unclear. Trimming shortened V by 5 bases and J by 0 bases, and 11 bases separated the two germline ends. The germline gives CDR1 MNHEY, CDR2 SVGAGI. This CDR3 region has 15 residues. CDR3 sequence (DNA): TGTGCCAGCAGTCTACGTTGGAGCTCTGGAAACACCATATATTTT. Residues: CASSLRWSSGNTIYF.

The rearrangement uses TRBV10-3 and TRBJ1-5; possibly TRBD1 for D (5 bases). The germline CDR1 and CDR2 sequences are ENHRY and SYGVKD. The CDR3 runs 15 residues. Trimming pared 0 bases from V and 1 base from J, leaving 7 bases between. CDR3 bases: TGTGCCATCAGTGAGTCAAGACAGAGCAATCAGCCCCAGCATTTT. This sequence encodes CAISESRQSNQPQHF.

The CDR3 bases are TGTGCCAGCAGCGCCGAACAGGGGGCCTACACTGAAGCTTTCTTT. Translating it yields CASSAEQGAYTEAFF. V usage is TRBV9 and J usage is TRBJ1-1; 9 bases are shared with TRBD1. With 3 bases clipped from V and 3 bases from J, the junction kept 6 bases outside the gene matches. The CDR3 is made up of 15 amino acids. Per germline, CDR1 SGDLS and CDR2 YYNGEE.

CDR3: CATRATGFTEAFF. In DNA, the CDR3 is TGTGCCACCAGGGCTACAGGGTTCACTGAAGCTTTCTTT. The chain joins TRBV24-1 to TRBJ1-1, with D tentatively TRBD1 (6 bases). Germline V gene lookup returns CDR1 KGHDR and CDR2 SFDVKD. Trimming removed 7 bases from V and 4 bases from J, with 12 bases in between. The CDR3 is 13 residues long.

V is TRBV3-1 (or the pseudogene TRBV3-2) and J is TRBJ1-3, with D unresolved. Trimming stripped 2 bases from V and 4 bases from J, with 9 bases between. In germline, CDR1 is LGHDT, CDR2 YNNKEL (reference sequence). The CDR3 consists of 14 residues. CDR3 bases: TGTGCCAGCAGCCAACAATCTCCCGGAAACACCATATATTTT. Its protein product is CASSQQSPGNTIYF.

This sequence joins TRBV11-2 and TRBJ2-7, with 8 bases aligning to TRBD2. The J segment lost 4 bases and the V segment lost 5 bases, leaving 7 bases of the junction unmatched. The V gene's germline CDR1 is SGHAT and CDR2 FQNNGV. The CDR3 is made up of 14 amino acids. For the CDR3, the DNA is TGTGCCAGCAGCCCCCGACTAGCGATATACGAGCAGTACTTC. This translates into CASSPRLAIYEQYF.

The chain uses TRBV28 and TRBJ1-2, with D possibly TRBD1 on 5 matching bases. Germline lookup yields CDR1 MDHEN and CDR2 SYDVKM. The CDR3 is 16 amino acids. The V and J ends lost 3 bases and 4 bases respectively, with 18 bases between them. The CDR3 nucleotides are TGTGCCAGCAGTTTCTTAACCCGACAGCGCACCTATGGCTACACCTTC. This gives the protein CASSFLTRQRTYGYTF.

Note on this clone: A read error may produce the germline difference seen at one junction end. The chain couples TRBV5-6 to TRBJ1-2, with D hard to call. Germline loops: CDR1 SGHDT, CDR2 YYEEEE. The CDR3 length is 14 residues. CDR3 loop: CASSLSQTNYDYTF. The CDR3, as DNA: TGTGCCAGCAGCCTTTCACAAACCAACTATGACTACACCTTC.